Listed below are T cell receptor beta chains from one sample, sequenced in a study of T cells in Graves' hyperthyroidism and ophthalmopathy. Via MiXCR, TCRdb re-called the multiplex PCR reads, giving one row per CDR3 protein. The sample shows under 300,000 distinct CDR3 sequences, roughly 15% of them seen only once. Sequencing was carried out using blood. The origin of the receptors is a middle-aged woman with Graves' hyperthyroidism. CDR3s leave out the opening cysteine and the closing phenylalanine or tryptophan. Fields, in order: clone size, J gene, V gene, D gene, CDR3 protein. A D gene is named only where the DNA matches it firmly. The size field is filled for only some rows; it gives once, few, many or a size class.

>NA|TRBJ1-4|TRBV30|NA
AWNSPRDRNEKLF
>NA|NA|TRBV24-1|TRBD1
ATSDRTRTGVHSQPQY
>many|TRBJ1-1|TRBV4-1|NA
ASSRGELLGNTEAF
>many|TRBJ2-1|TRBV6-1|NA
ASHSRAGRNEQF
>many|TRBJ2-1|TRBV27|TRBD1
APRGQGAREQF
>NA|TRBJ2-5|TRBV5-1|TRBD2
ASSLAAGGPPESQY
>few|TRBJ2-7|TRBV7-9|TRBD2
ASSHPPGLAGEGSYEQY
>many|TRBJ1-2|TRBV6-1|TRBD1
ATLPGTGGGGYT
>many|TRBJ1-6|TRBV20-1|NA
SPERGNSPLH
>many|TRBJ1-1|TRBV7-9|NA
ASSHPRRGTEAF
>many|TRBJ1-1|TRBV12-3/TRBV12-4|NA
ASRRRITEAF
>many|TRBJ2-1|TRBV29-1|TRBD2
SVETMAGVKYNEQF
>many|TRBJ2-3|TRBV7-8|NA
ASSFRTDTQY
>many|TRBJ1-2|TRBV6-4|NA
ASSDSMGGASGYT
>NA|TRBJ2-7|TRBV5-1|NA
ASSLVTDSYEQY
>NA|TRBJ1-1|TRBV18|NA
ASSPGYREIKAF
>NA|TRBJ2-7|TRBV12-3/TRBV12-4|NA
AGSLVGRYEQY
>NA|TRBJ1-4|TRBV28|NA
ASSLSRPPNEKLF